These 30 T cell receptor beta chains originate from one sample sequenced in a study of T cell responses to AZD1222 COVID-19 vaccine. TCRdb's table, derived via immunoSEQ multiplex PCR, lists solely in-frame clones and lacks some. The data contain more than 85,000 clones, 88% of them singletons. The specimen comprised peripheral blood, sampled on day 0 of AZD1222 vaccination. All receptors derive from an adult in good health.

The chain joins TRBV7-9 to TRBJ2-6, with 7 bases matching TRBD1. The ends lost 7 bases at V and 1 base at J; junction bases unmatched: 13. CDR1 and CDR2 (germline): SEHNR, FQNEAQ (reference sequence). CDR3 length: 18 amino acids. The CDR3 sequence is CASTLLGGAISGANVLTF. DNA of the CDR3: TGTGCCAGCACCCTTCTAGGGGGCGCAATTTCTGGGGCCAACGTCCTGACTTTC.

The chain combines TRBV19 with TRBJ1-1; D may be TRBD1 (6 bases). Germline CDR1 reads LNHDA; CDR2 reads SQIVND (reference sequence). The V end lost 5 bases, the J end lost 2 bases, and 18 bases lay between the germline ends. The CDR3 is made up of 16 amino acids. CDR3 DNA sequence: TGTGCCAGTAGTGCAGGACAGCTAAGTAAAAACACTGAAGCTTTCTTT. Amino acid sequence: CASSAGQLSKNTEAFF.

The rearrangement uses TRBV6-4 and TRBJ2-1; D might be TRBD2 (6 bases). This CDR3 is built from 13 residues. V lost 6 bases and J 10 bases, leaving 16 bases between the germline ends. The germline V gene encodes CDR1 MRHNA and CDR2 SNTAGT. Here the CDR3 reads CASSATHRGEQFF. CDR3 sequence (DNA): TGTGCCAGCAGCGCTACGCATCGGGGGGAGCAGTTCTTC.

The J gene is TRBJ1-2, the V gene TRBV9, with 11 bases aligning to TRBD1. The CDR3 length is 15 residues. The V segment lost 2 bases and the J segment 7 bases; nucleotides outside the gene matches: 7. CDR1 and CDR2 (germline): SGDLS, YYNGEE. The CDR3 protein is CASSVGQGALGGYTF. The CDR3 region has the DNA TGTGCCAGCAGCGTCGGACAGGGGGCTTTGGGTGGCTACACCTTC.

The J gene is TRBJ1-5, the V gene TRBV28; 7 nucleotides line up with TRBD1. After removal of 2 bases from V and 0 bases from J, the junction contained 16 bases not matched to a gene. This CDR3 is built from 20 residues. Germline assignment: CDR1 MDHEN and CDR2 SYDVKM. The CDR3 DNA follows: TGTGCCAGCAGTTTAAGTAGAAGGGGGCCCACGGGTCATAGCAATCAGCCCCAGCATTTT. This sequence encodes CASSLSRRGPTGHSNQPQHF.

The V gene is TRBV28, the J gene TRBJ1-2; D not certain. Germline V gene lookup returns CDR1 MDHEN and CDR2 SYDVKM. The length of the CDR3 is 11 residues. V lost 6 bases, J lost 2 bases, and 4 bases lay in between. The CDR3 loop reads CASRINYGYTF. As DNA, the CDR3 is TGTGCCAGCAGAATCAACTATGGCTACACCTTC.

Written as DNA, the CDR3 is TGTGCCAGCAGCAGGACTAGCGGGAAAGGGGAGACCCAGTACTTC. It codes for CASSRTSGKGETQYF. The chain joins TRBV27 to TRBJ2-5, with 12 bases fitting TRBD2. With 6 bases clipped from V and 5 bases from J, the junction kept 7 bases outside the gene matches. The CDR3 covers 15 residues. The germline gives CDR1 MNHEY, CDR2 SMNVEV (reference sequence).

J is TRBJ2-3 and V is TRBV9; 10 bases are a match to TRBD2. In germline, CDR1 is SGDLS, CDR2 YYNGEE. CDR3 length: 16 residues. The trim removed 0 bases at V and 5 bases at J, leaving 6 bases unmatched. The CDR3 nucleotides are TGTGCCAGCAGCGTAGCTTCTAGCGGGAGTGGAGATACGCAGTATTTT. Protein product: CASSVASSGSGDTQYF.

The V call is TRBV25-1, the J call TRBJ2-7; D unresolved. The CDR3 has 13 residues. Trimming stripped 3 bases from V and 5 bases from J, with 11 bases between. Germline V gene sequence: CDR1 MGHDK, CDR2 SYGVNS. CDR3 bases: TGTGCCAGCAGTGATAGGGTTTTCCACGAGCAGTACTTC. Protein product: CASSDRVFHEQYF.

This clone has just a few counts. The chain carries TRBV11-1 and TRBJ2-7; 13 bases map to TRBD2. This CDR3 has 15 residues. The germline gives CDR1 SGHAT, CDR2 FQDESV (reference sequence). The V gene end was trimmed by 5 bases and the J gene end by 4 bases; junction bases not matched to a gene: 5. CDR3: CASSPGLAGVYEQYF. DNA of the CDR3: TGTGCCAGCAGCCCAGGACTAGCGGGAGTATACGAGCAGTACTTC.

The V and J genes are TRBV5-1 and TRBJ2-5; possible D gene TRBD1, 6 bases. The germline V gene has CDR1 SGHRS and CDR2 YFSETQ. This CDR3 comprises 14 residues. Deletions cut 2 bases from V and 1 base from J, with 9 bases between. CDR3 protein: CASSLDRLQETQYF. In DNA form, the CDR3 reads TGCGCCAGCAGCTTAGACAGGCTCCAAGAGACCCAGTACTTC.

This clone was seen a few times. The chain links TRBV2 to TRBJ2-2; 8 bases align to TRBD1. Germline V lookup: CDR1 SNHLY, CDR2 FYNNEI. V lost 3 bases and J lost 4; bases outside the gene matches: 10. The CDR3 runs 17 residues. The DNA for the CDR3 is TGTGCCAGCAGTGATAAGAGGGCAGGGGGCACCACCGGGGAGCTGTTTTTT. Translation gives CASSDKRAGGTTGELFF.

V usage is TRBV6-5 and J usage is TRBJ1-5; the D is unclear. Germline CDR1 is MNHEY and CDR2 is SVGAGI. The CDR3 spans 15 residues. With 7 bases removed from V and 0 bases from J, the gap between germline ends came to 13 bases. The CDR3 spells CASNRGKGSNQPQHF. CDR3 coding DNA: TGTGCCAGCAACCGGGGAAAGGGTAGCAATCAGCCCCAGCATTTT.

A single count supports this clone. The V call is TRBV4-2, the J call TRBJ2-2; no definite D call. Germline V gene sequence: CDR1 LGHNA, CDR2 YNFKEQ. CDR3 size: 16 residues. Trimming cost V 7 bases and J 6 bases, with 21 bases left between them. The CDR3 loop reads CASKDRTAVDAGELFF. CDR3 nucleotides: TGTGCCAGCAAGGACCGAACGGCGGTTGACGCCGGGGAGCTGTTTTTT.

This clone showed up just a few times. J is TRBJ1-5 and V is TRBV27; D perhaps matches TRBD1 (6 bases). The V end lost 1 base, the J end lost 5 bases, and 12 bases lay between the germline ends. In germline, CDR1 is MNHEY, CDR2 SMNVEV (reference sequence). This CDR3 has 15 amino acids. In nucleotides, the CDR3 is TGTGCCAGCAGTTTATGGGGGGCCCCCTATCAGCCCCAGCATTTT. This gives the protein CASSLWGAPYQPQHF.

This clone was detected a few times. V usage is TRBV30 and J usage is TRBJ2-2, with 11 positions matching TRBD2. Germline V CDR1 and CDR2: GTSNPN, SVGIG (reference sequence). The CDR3 sequence is 16 residues long. Trimming at V came to 6 bases and at J to 5 bases, leaving 11 bases not matched to a gene. The CDR3 nucleotides read TGTGCCTGCGATAGCGGGAGGGCTTTAGGTACCGGGGAGCTGTTTTTT. This sequence encodes CACDSGRALGTGELFF.

The chain employs TRBV11-2 and TRBJ2-5, with 7 nucleotides matching TRBD1. The ends lost 1 base at V and 0 bases at J; junction bases unmatched: 11. The CDR3 covers 18 residues. Germline loops: CDR1 SGHAT, CDR2 FQNNGV. CDR3 residues: CASSLVLGDSDYQETQYF. CDR3 DNA sequence: TGTGCCAGCAGCTTAGTTTTAGGGGACAGTGACTACCAAGAGACCCAGTACTTC.

The V gene is TRBV2, the J gene TRBJ1-1; weak D call: TRBD1 (5 bases). The CDR3 runs to 15 residues. Germline loops: CDR1 SNHLY, CDR2 FYNNEI. V was pared by 4 bases and J by 0 bases, with 12 bases between. DNA of the CDR3: TGTGCCAGCAGTGGAGGGGTTCCCATGAACACTGAAGCTTTCTTT. This encodes CASSGGVPMNTEAFF.

The rearrangement links TRBV24-1 to TRBJ2-3, with D unclear. V dropped 9 bases and J dropped 2 bases, with 11 bases sitting between them. From germline, CDR1 is KGHDR and CDR2 SFDVKD. The CDR3 has 13 residues. CDR3 region: CATGMSPTDTQYF. CDR3 sequence (DNA): TGTGCCACCGGGATGAGCCCCACAGATACGCAGTATTTT.

This chain's CDR3 is CASGLSQGGRYEQYF. CDR3 nucleotide sequence: TGTGCTAGTGGTTTGTCTCAGGGAGGAAGGTACGAGCAGTACTTC. The chain recombines TRBV12-5 with TRBJ2-7; weak D call: TRBD2 (6 bases). Trimming pared 2 bases from V and 4 bases from J, leaving 15 bases between. The V gene's germline CDR1 is LGHNT and CDR2 FRNRAP. The CDR3 has 15 amino acids. Drawing the rest from reference TRBV12-5 and TRBJ2-7, the complete variable domain is DARVTQTPRHKVTEMGQEVTMRCQPILGHNTVFWYRQTMMQGLELLAYFRNRAPLDDSGMPKDRFSAEMPDATLATLKIQPSEPRDSAVYFCASGLSQGGRYEQYFGPGTRLTVT.

There are many counts of this clone. The rearrangement joins TRBV5-5 to TRBJ1-5; D is ambiguous. Germline V gene data show CDR1 as SGHKS and CDR2 as YYEKEE (reference sequence). The CDR3 totals 16 residues. V lost 3 bases to trimming and J lost 0 bases, with 13 bases between them. The CDR3 region has the DNA TGTGCCAGCAGCTCCTCAGGCGCGAATAGCAATCAGCCCCAGCATTTT. This sequence encodes CASSSSGANSNQPQHF.

In its sample, this clone was seen a few times. This chain connects TRBV5-8 to TRBJ1-1; 10 bases are shared with TRBD1. This CDR3 spans 11 amino acids. The trim removed 4 bases at V and 10 bases at J, leaving 1 base unmatched. Per the germline V gene, CDR1 is SGHTS and CDR2 is YDEGEE. The CDR3 nucleotides read TGTGCCAGCAGCCGGACAGGGGGAGCTTTCTTT. Translation gives CASSRTGGAFF.

The CDR3 region is CASSIGDQDTEAFF. In DNA form, the CDR3 reads TGTGCCAGTAGTATCGGTGACCAGGACACTGAAGCTTTCTTT. The gene calls are TRBV19 and TRBJ1-1; D ambiguous. The CDR3 runs 14 residues. Germline values: CDR1 LNHDA, CDR2 SQIVND (reference sequence). Between the trimmed V and J ends, which lost 3 bases and 3 bases, there was a span of 11 bases.

This clone was detected a few times. CDR3 amino acids: CASSLRLGQPNEKLFF. The CDR3 DNA reads TGTGCCAGCAGCTTAAGGTTGGGACAGCCCAATGAAAAACTGTTTTTT. The chain uses TRBV7-9 and TRBJ1-4, with 7 bases lining up with TRBD1. Trimming cost V 2 bases and J 5 bases; bases outside gene matches: 8. CDR1 SEHNR and CDR2 FQNEAQ come from the germline V gene (reference sequence). This CDR3 is 16 amino acids long. Together with reference TRBV7-9 and TRBJ1-4, the CDR3 gives the full variable domain: DTGVSQNPRHKITKRGQNVTFRCDPISEHNRLYWYRQTLGQGPEFLTYFQNEAQLEKSRLLSDRFSAERPKGSFSTLEIQRTEQGDSAMYLCASSLRLGQPNEKLFFGSGTQLSVL.

The V gene is TRBV21-1, the J gene TRBJ2-2; the D call in the table, TRBD2, was not verified against the DNA. TRBV21-1 is termed a pseudogene. The CDR3 is made up of 17 amino acids. DNA of the CDR3: TGTGCCAGCAGCAAAGGACTAGCGGGACTGAACACCGGGGAGCTGTTTTTT. This gives the protein CASSKGLAGLNTGELFF.

The V and J genes are TRBV19 and TRBJ1-5; TRBD1 matches at 8 bases. Germline CDR1 LNHDA, CDR2 SQIVND (reference sequence). There are 15 residues in the CDR3. Losses at the gene ends were 4 bases for V and 0 bases for J; bases not matched to a gene: 2. The chain's CDR3 is CASSTTGASNQPQHF. The CDR3 nucleotides read TGTGCCAGTAGTACGACAGGGGCTAGCAATCAGCCCCAGCATTTT.

The chain recombines TRBV4-1 with TRBJ1-2; no clear D gene. CDR1 is MGHRA, CDR2 YSYEKL, per germline. The CDR3 totals 16 residues. Trimming took 0 bases from V and 5 from J, leaving 16 bases between them. The CDR3 coding sequence is TGCGCCAGCAGCCAAGATCCGAGGAAGGAGCGTTATGGCTACACCTTC. The encoded protein is CASSQDPRKERYGYTF.

This clone has more than one count but fewer than ten. This chain connects TRBV27 to TRBJ2-7, with 8 bases lining up with TRBD1. This CDR3 is built from 17 residues. The J segment lost 6 bases and the V segment lost 3 bases, leaving 16 bases of the junction unmatched. From germline, CDR1 is MNHEY and CDR2 SMNVEV (reference sequence). The chain's CDR3 is CASSFMAGQGGQREQYF. CDR3 nucleotide sequence: TGTGCCAGCAGTTTTATGGCCGGACAGGGAGGACAACGCGAGCAGTACTTC.

This clone was detected many times. The chain joins TRBV3-1 (or the pseudogene TRBV3-2) to TRBJ2-7, with 12 positions matching TRBD2. The germline gives CDR1 LGHDT, CDR2 YNNKEL (reference sequence). V trimming: 5 bases; J trimming: 1 base; junction bases outside the gene matches: 3. This CDR3 is 15 amino acids long. The CDR3 DNA is TGTGCCAGCAGCTGGACTAGCGGGGAATCCTACGAGCAGTACTTC. It specifies CASSWTSGESYEQYF.

The gene calls are TRBV7-9 and TRBJ2-1, with D perhaps matching TRBD2 (5 bases). This CDR3 is 17 amino acids long. Germline V CDR1 and CDR2: SEHNR, FQNEAQ (reference sequence). V was shortened by 0 bases and J by 9 bases, with 21 bases between the two germline ends. Written as DNA, the CDR3 is TGTGCCAGCAGCTTAGCGATGGCTAGCCGGAGTCTGGTTGAGCAGTTCTTC. Amino acids: CASSLAMASRSLVEQFF.